Below, 29 T cell receptor beta chains from the same sample are listed, as sequenced in a study of T-cell reconstitution after alpha-beta-depleted transplantation in children. The TCRbeta library was prepared with unique molecular identifiers. Each CDR3 protein is one row after TCRdb ran MiXCR on the PCR reads. The sample lists tens of thousands of distinct CDR3 sequences; around 53% were seen once. The sequences come from peripheral blood, collected before TCRalphabeta/CD19-depleted stem cell transplant. The source is a boy younger than two with SCID, due to receive a stem cell transplant.

This clonotype was picked up a small number of times. This chain joins TRBV5-1 and TRBJ2-5; D not certain. Germline V gene data show CDR1 as SGHRS and CDR2 as YFSETQ. The V end lost 5 bases, the J end lost 5 bases, and 13 bases lay between the germline ends. This CDR3 comprises 13 residues. The CDR3 region is CASRAVDPETQYF. DNA of the CDR3: TGCGCCAGCAGGGCGGTAGACCCGGAGACCCAGTACTTC. Looking up the rest from reference TRBV5-1 and TRBJ2-5 gives the full variable domain: KAGVTQTPRYLIKTRGQQVTLSCSPISGHRSVSWYQQTPGQGLQFLFEYFSETQRNKGNFPGRFSGRQFSNSRSEMNVSTLELGDSALYLCASRAVDPETQYFGPGTRLLVL.

The V and J genes are TRBV9 and TRBJ1-5; 7 positions agree with TRBD1. Trimming cost V 4 bases and J 3 bases; bases outside gene matches: 4. In germline, CDR1 is SGDLS, CDR2 YYNGEE. This CDR3 contains 14 residues. This CDR3 is CASSHGTANQPQHF. The CDR3 nucleotides read TGTGCCAGCAGCCATGGGACAGCCAATCAGCCCCAGCATTTT.

The V and J genes are TRBV12-3 or TRBV12-4 and TRBJ1-5, with TRBD1 as a possible D gene (5 bases). V was pared by 4 bases and J by 11 bases, with 12 bases between. This CDR3 is 12 amino acids long. DNA of the CDR3: TGTGCCAGCAGTTCGGTTTGGGGGACCCAGCATTTT. This translates into CASSSVWGTQHF.

This rearrangement joins TRBV4-1 to TRBJ1-2; D call uncertain. The CDR3 has 14 residues. With 4 bases removed from V and 2 bases from J, the gap between germline ends came to 11 bases. The germline V gene has CDR1 MGHRA and CDR2 YSYEKL. Here the CDR3 reads CASSPYSTNYGYTF. For the CDR3, the DNA is TGCGCCAGCAGCCCATACAGCACGAACTATGGCTACACCTTC.

J is TRBJ1-5 and V is TRBV7-9; TRBD1 is a possible D gene (6 bases). Germline CDR1 SEHNR, CDR2 FQNEAQ (reference sequence). With 1 base removed from V and 4 bases from J, the gap between germline ends came to 8 bases. The CDR3 extends over 14 amino acids. In nucleotides, the CDR3 is TGTGCCAGCAGCTTAGGGACAGCGAATCAGCCCCAGCATTTT. Protein: CASSLGTANQPQHF.

This clonotype was observed a single time. The chain has TRBV20-1 and TRBJ1-2, with D maybe TRBD1 (6 bases). The V and J ends lost 7 bases and 5 bases respectively, with 8 bases between them. This CDR3 has 10 amino acids. Germline CDR1 is DFQATT and CDR2 is SNEGSKA (reference sequence). As DNA, the CDR3 is TGCAGTGGGCAGGGGTATGGCTACACCTTC. It encodes CSGQGYGYTF.

This chain joins TRBV20-1 and TRBJ1-2; TRBD1 matches at 10 bases. CDR1 is DFQATT, CDR2 SNEGSKA, per germline (reference sequence). This CDR3 contains 12 residues. The V gene end was trimmed by 3 bases and the J gene end by 7 bases; junction bases not matched to a gene: 2. The DNA for the CDR3 is TGCAGTGCTAGGACAGGGGGCACTGGCTACACCTTC. This translates into CSARTGGTGYTF.

V usage is TRBV5-1 and J usage is TRBJ2-5, with no clear D. The CDR3 extends over 14 amino acids. CDR1 is SGHRS, CDR2 YFSETQ, per germline. V was trimmed by 4 bases and J by 5 bases, leaving 15 bases between them. The CDR3 nucleotides read TGCGCCAGCAGCCCGGACCCTAAGGCGGAGACCCAGTACTTC. Protein product: CASSPDPKAETQYF. The whole variable domain, remainder taken from reference TRBV5-1 and TRBJ2-5, is KAGVTQTPRYLIKTRGQQVTLSCSPISGHRSVSWYQQTPGQGLQFLFEYFSETQRNKGNFPGRFSGRQFSNSRSEMNVSTLELGDSALYLCASSPDPKAETQYFGPGTRLLVL.

This clonotype was counted ten times or more. The chain combines TRBV7-2 with TRBJ2-3, with 8 bases identical to TRBD2. The V segment lost 6 bases and the J segment 5 bases; nucleotides outside the gene matches: 13. Germline V gene sequence: CDR1 SGHTA, CDR2 FQGNSA. The CDR3 is 16 residues long. The CDR3 loop reads CASRLPGAGGGDTQYF. The DNA of the CDR3 is TGTGCCAGCAGACTCCCGGGGGCGGGGGGCGGAGATACGCAGTATTTT. Based on the CDR3 plus reference TRBV7-2 and TRBJ2-3, the full variable domain is GAGVSQSPSNKVTEKGKDVELRCDPISGHTALYWYRQSLGQGLEFLIYFQGNSAPDKSGLPSDRFSAERTGGSVSTLTIQRTQQEDSAVYLCASRLPGAGGGDTQYFGPGTRLTVL.

The genes are TRBV5-1 and TRBJ2-5; 7 nucleotides line up with TRBD1. From germline, CDR1 is SGHRS and CDR2 YFSETQ. CDR3 size: 15 residues. With V trimmed by 6 bases and J by 2 bases, 10 bases remained unmatched. CDR3 amino acids: CASTLRGKRQETQYF. The CDR3 DNA is TGCGCCAGCACCCTCAGGGGGAAACGACAAGAGACCCAGTACTTC.

The rearrangement uses TRBV20-1 and TRBJ1-1; 9 bases match TRBD1. The CDR3 sequence is 14 residues long. Trimming cost V 4 bases and J 5 bases; bases outside gene matches: 8. Looked up from germline, CDR1 is DFQATT and CDR2 is SNEGSKA (reference sequence). This CDR3 reads CSATQQGAETEAFF. The CDR3 DNA sequence: TGCAGTGCTACTCAACAGGGGGCGGAAACTGAAGCTTTCTTT.

The genes are TRBV5-1 and TRBJ2-5; a weak D match, TRBD2 (5 bases). Germline-derived CDR1 and CDR2 are SGHRS and YFSETQ. Trimming left V 0 bases short and J 5 bases short, with 17 bases between. The CDR3 has 16 amino acids. CDR3 region: CASSLASSEPQETQYF. As DNA, the CDR3 is TGCGCCAGCAGCTTGGCCAGTAGCGAGCCGCAGGAGACCCAGTACTTC.

This clonotype has more than one count but fewer than ten. V is TRBV20-1 and J is TRBJ2-7, with 8 bases identical to TRBD2. Looked up from germline, CDR1 is DFQATT and CDR2 is SNEGSKA (reference sequence). The CDR3 contains 12 residues. The V gene end was trimmed by 7 bases and the J gene end by 2 bases; junction bases not matched to a gene: 4. The CDR3 bases are TGCAGTGTCCAAGCGGGGGCCTACGAGCAGTACTTC. Amino acids: CSVQAGAYEQYF.

This clonotype came up once. CDR3 sequence reads: CASSPGQGATEAFF. The CDR3, as DNA: TGTGCCAGCTCACCGGGACAGGGAGCCACTGAAGCTTTCTTT. The V call is TRBV18, the J call TRBJ1-1; 9 nucleotides match TRBD1. CDR1 is KGHSH, CDR2 LQKENI, per germline. CDR3 size: 14 residues. The J segment lost 4 bases and the V segment lost 3 bases, leaving 3 bases of the junction unmatched. Combining the CDR3 with reference TRBV18 and TRBJ1-1 gives the whole variable domain NAGVMQNPRHLVRRRGQEARLRCSPMKGHSHVYWYRQLPEEGLKFMVYLQKENIIDESGMPKERFSAEFPKEGPSILRIQQVVRGDSAAYFCASSPGQGATEAFFGQGTRLTVV.

A few counts support this clonotype. V and J are TRBV4-1 and TRBJ2-7, with D maybe TRBD1 (6 bases). V was pared by 1 base and J by 4 bases, with 8 bases between. The CDR3 length is 13 residues. Germline CDR1 reads MGHRA; CDR2 reads YSYEKL. CDR3 bases: TGCGCCAGCAGCCAAGGACAGGCTTACGAGCAGTACTTC. Translation: CASSQGQAYEQYF.

The rearrangement links TRBV4-3 to TRBJ2-5, with D possibly being TRBD2 (6 bases). The CDR3 is 14 amino acids. The germline V gene has CDR1 LGHNA and CDR2 YSLEER. V was cut by 4 bases and J by 0 bases, with 9 bases left in between. CDR3 region: CASSPLAYQETQYF. The DNA for the CDR3 is TGCGCCAGCAGCCCTCTAGCGTACCAAGAGACCCAGTACTTC.

The CDR3 sequence: CASSLQVQAQYF. In DNA form, the CDR3 reads TGTGCCAGCAGTTTACAGGTACAAGCGCAGTATTTT. The gene calls are TRBV12-3 or TRBV12-4 and TRBJ2-3; D is uncertain. There are 12 residues in the CDR3. The ends were cut back, 2 bases at V and 10 bases at J, with 10 bases in the middle.

The rearrangement links TRBV5-1 to TRBJ1-2; D call uncertain. Germline loops: CDR1 SGHRS, CDR2 YFSETQ. V was trimmed by 4 bases and J by 8 bases, leaving 18 bases between them. There are 14 residues in the CDR3. This CDR3 is CASSRVGSPRGYTF. DNA for the CDR3: TGCGCCAGCAGCCGGGTGGGCAGTCCTAGGGGCTACACCTTC. Together with reference TRBV5-1 and TRBJ1-2, the CDR3 gives the full variable domain: KAGVTQTPRYLIKTRGQQVTLSCSPISGHRSVSWYQQTPGQGLQFLFEYFSETQRNKGNFPGRFSGRQFSNSRSEMNVSTLELGDSALYLCASSRVGSPRGYTFGSGTRLTVV.

In its sample, this clonotype ranks as medium-sized. The chain is built from TRBV18 and TRBJ1-5; 8 bases map to TRBD1. This CDR3 is 14 amino acids long. Unmatched junction bases numbered 2, after V lost 4 bases and J lost 3 bases. CDR1 is KGHSH, CDR2 LQKENI, per germline. CDR3 sequence reads: CASSRTGSNQPQHF. CDR3 nucleotides: TGTGCCAGCTCACGGACAGGGTCCAATCAGCCCCAGCATTTT.

This clonotype has a handful of counts. The V call is TRBV7-2, the J call TRBJ2-2; 9 bases are a match to TRBD1. J gave up 6 bases and V 7 bases, and 9 bases lay outside the gene matches. CDR1 and CDR2 (germline): SGHTA, FQGNSA. The CDR3 totals 15 residues. Here the CDR3 DNA reads TGTGCCAGCAACCCGGGACAGGGTGCATCCGGGGAGCTGTTTTTT. The encoded protein is CASNPGQGASGELFF.

The CDR3 DNA reads TGTGCCATCAGAGCAGGGGGCCGGAATCAGCCCCAGCATTTT. Its protein product is CAIRAGGRNQPQHF. This chain links TRBV10-3 with TRBJ1-5; 8 nucleotides agree with TRBD1. V lost 6 bases and J lost 4; bases outside the gene matches: 5. CDR3 length equals 14 residues. Germline loops: CDR1 ENHRY, CDR2 SYGVKD.

V is TRBV5-1 and J is TRBJ1-2, with unresolved D. The ends were cut back, 0 bases at V and 4 bases at J, with 13 bases in the middle. This CDR3 has 15 residues. CDR1 and CDR2 (germline): SGHRS, YFSETQ. The CDR3 here is CASSLVRGGSYGYTF. In nucleotides, the CDR3 is TGCGCCAGCAGCTTGGTTCGGGGTGGCAGCTATGGCTACACCTTC.

The rearrangement joins TRBV6-4 to TRBJ2-1; D possibly uses TRBD1 or TRBD2 (5 bases each). The germline gives CDR1 MRHNA, CDR2 SNTAGT. The ends were cut back, 2 bases at V and 0 bases at J, with 17 bases in the middle. The CDR3 extends over 18 amino acids. The CDR3 protein is CASSDEGPFIPSYNEQFF. The CDR3 bases are TGTGCCAGCAGTGACGAGGGACCTTTTATTCCCTCCTACAATGAGCAGTTCTTC.

This chain links TRBV20-1 with TRBJ2-4; the match to TRBD2 covers 15 bases. Germline trimming cut 4 bases from V and 6 bases from J; bases unmatched to any gene: 4. Germline values: CDR1 DFQATT, CDR2 SNEGSKA (reference sequence). The CDR3 contains 15 residues. The CDR3 sequence is CSAIGLAGGTNIQYF. CDR3 bases: TGCAGTGCTATCGGACTAGCGGGGGGGACAAACATTCAGTACTTC.

The chain couples TRBV7-9 to TRBJ1-2, with 12 bases fitting TRBD1. The germline gives CDR1 SEHNR, CDR2 FQNEAQ (reference sequence). This CDR3 is 15 amino acids long. V lost 5 bases to trimming and J lost 8 bases; unmatched junction nucleotides: 9. The CDR3 is CASSAPGQGATGYTF. DNA of the CDR3: TGTGCCAGCAGCGCCCCGGGACAGGGGGCGACCGGCTACACCTTC.

V gene TRBV7-8 combines with J gene TRBJ2-4, with 7 bases that match TRBD2. Trimming cost V 1 base and J 6 bases; bases outside gene matches: 9. CDR3 size: 16 residues. CDR1 and CDR2 from the germline V gene are SGHVS and FQNEAQ. The CDR3 region is CASSLVGGSAGNIQYF. Written as DNA, the CDR3 is TGTGCCAGCAGCTTAGTCGGGGGGTCCGCGGGAAACATTCAGTACTTC.

This chain joins TRBV7-2 and TRBJ1-4; tentatively, D is TRBD1 (5 bases). Trimming left V 5 bases short and J 0 bases short, with 16 bases between. There are 17 residues in the CDR3. Germline CDR1 SGHTA, CDR2 FQGNSA. The CDR3, as DNA: TGTGCCAGCAGCATATCCGGGACCTTAGCAACTAATGAAAAACTGTTTTTT. Translation: CASSISGTLATNEKLFF. The entire variable domain, with the rest obtained from reference TRBV7-2 and TRBJ1-4, is as follows: GAGVSQSPSNKVTEKGKDVELRCDPISGHTALYWYRQSLGQGLEFLIYFQGNSAPDKSGLPSDRFSAERTGGSVSTLTIQRTQQEDSAVYLCASSISGTLATNEKLFFGSGTQLSVL.

The chain has TRBV5-1 and TRBJ1-2; 8 nucleotides agree with TRBD1. Germline V gives CDR1 SGHRS, CDR2 YFSETQ. The CDR3 is 12 residues long. V lost 6 bases and J lost 5; bases outside the gene matches: 3. This chain's CDR3 is CASTGTGYGYTF. The CDR3, as DNA: TGCGCCAGCACCGGGACAGGTTATGGCTACACCTTC.

V and J are TRBV5-1 and TRBJ1-3, with 7 bases lining up with TRBD1. CDR3 length: 16 residues. Germline CDR1 is SGHRS and CDR2 is YFSETQ. With 3 bases clipped from V and 0 bases from J, the junction kept 6 bases outside the gene matches. In DNA form, the CDR3 reads TGCGCCAGCAGCTCGACAGGGCCCAACTCTGGAAACACCATATATTTT. Translated, it gives CASSSTGPNSGNTIYF.